This TCR beta chain came from a study of cytomegalovirus exposure and HLA in healthy donors. Generated by immunoSEQ multiplex PCR, the TCRdb table keeps only in-frame clones and is missing some. The sample yields 100,000 to 150,000 clones, 89% seen once. Study findings and constraints: Some TCR beta chains (roughly 150 of them) were listed as cytomegalovirus-associated.

V dropped 4 bases and J dropped 0; count of bases not matched to a gene: 11. The CDR3 contains 18 residues. Germline V gives CDR1 SGHKS, CDR2 YYEKEE (reference sequence). Comment on this clone: Its specificity is not known.

The clonotype was recovered from a young woman in good health and CMV-seronegative. The chain joins TRBV5-5 to TRBJ2-1; 9 nucleotides match TRBD2. The specimen was PBMCs. CDR3 nucleotides: TGTGCCAGCAGCCCCCACCCCTGGCGGGAGGGCTCCTACAATGAGCAGTTCTTC. Protein product: CASSPHPWREGSYNEQFF. Filled out from reference TRBV5-5 and TRBJ2-1, the complete variable domain reads DAGVTQSPTHLIKTRGQQVTLRCSPISGHKSVSWYQQVLGQGPQFIFQYYEKEERGRGNFPDRFSARQFPNYSSELNVNALLLGDSALYLCASSPHPWREGSYNEQFFGPGTRLTVL.